This T cell receptor (beta chain) was sequenced for a study of OX40 agonist ivuxolimab in advanced cancers. Study overall: Intravenous ivuxolimab was administered to patients every 2 weeks at 0.01 to 10 mg/kg. Those treated in dose escalation had hepatocellular carcinoma, melanoma, renal cell cancer or head and neck cancer.

The CDR3 extends over 14 amino acids. From germline, CDR1 is LNHDA and CDR2 SQIVND (reference sequence). The V end was cut by 1 base, the J end by 5 bases, with 9 bases between. TCRdb's table, derived via immunoSEQ multiplex PCR, lists solely in-frame clones and lacks some. The table includes 98,000 or so clones, roughly nine tenths detected once. This sample comprised CD4+ or CD8+ T cells sorted from blood, obtained in a trial of the OX40 agonist ivuxolimab. This TCR was sampled from an adult with an advanced solid tumor such as melanoma, head and neck, liver or kidney cancer. The rearrangement uses TRBV19 and TRBJ1-5; TRBD1 is a possible D gene (5 bases). The CDR3, as DNA: TGTGCCAGTAGTATAGCGGGGGGGTATCAGCCCCAGCATTTT. Translation gives CASSIAGGYQPQHF.